This TCR beta chain was recorded in a study of identical twins. Study observations and caveats: Cross-sectional statistics, not tracking of the same donors, supported the conclusions.

This clonotype was seen only a few times. Its specificity is not known. One entry per CDR3 protein results from TCRdb running MiXCR on the 5' RACE reads. The table includes around 470,000 distinct CDR3 sequences, 12% to 15% detected once. Trimming took 2 bases from V and 4 from J; bases not matched to a gene: 7. This CDR3 comprises 15 residues. Germline-derived CDR1 and CDR2 are DFQATT and SNEGSKA (reference sequence). The sample also formed part of further work on yellow fever vaccine responses in identical twins.

The receptor was derived from a young woman in good health. The J gene is TRBJ2-3, the V gene TRBV20-1; TRBD2 aligns across 9 bases. Sequencing was performed on CD4+ T cells sorted from blood. CDR3 region: CSARTGGRAPDTQYF. DNA for the CDR3: TGCAGTGCTAGAACTGGCGGGAGGGCCCCAGATACGCAGTATTTT.